The 11 T cell receptor beta chains given below trace back to one sample, sequenced in a study of cytomegalovirus exposure and HLA in healthy donors. The PCR made use of 60 Vbeta and 13 Jbeta primers. Sequenced by immunoSEQ multiplex PCR; TCRdb stores in-frame clones only, minus some. The profile shows nearly 110,000 clones, about four fifths of them singletons. The sample taken for sequencing was PBMCs. The receptors stem from a man aged 25 to 40 in good health and CMV-seropositive.

The V call is TRBV5-5, the J call TRBJ1-5, with a weak D call TRBD1 (5 bases). The CDR3 is 14 amino acids. V was clipped by 2 bases and J by 7 bases, with 13 bases between them. The germline V gene has CDR1 SGHKS and CDR2 YYEKEE (reference sequence). DNA of the CDR3: TGTGCCAGCAGCTTAGGGGCCAGGGCCCAGCCCCAGCATTTT. This sequence encodes CASSLGARAQPQHF. Variable domain in full (rest from reference TRBV5-5 and TRBJ1-5): DAGVTQSPTHLIKTRGQQVTLRCSPISGHKSVSWYQQVLGQGPQFIFQYYEKEERGRGNFPDRFSARQFPNYSSELNVNALLLGDSALYLCASSLGARAQPQHFGDGTRLSIL.

This clone appeared a few times. The rearrangement joins TRBV18 to TRBJ1-1; 7 positions agree with TRBD1. Germline loops: CDR1 KGHSH, CDR2 LQKENI. The CDR3 runs 14 residues. The V and J ends lost 3 bases and 8 bases, in that order; junction bases with no gene match: 9. The CDR3 spells CASSPRTDREEAFF. The CDR3 coding sequence is TGTGCCAGCTCACCCCGAACCGACAGGGAAGAAGCTTTCTTT. Together with reference TRBV18 and TRBJ1-1, the CDR3 gives the full variable domain: NAGVMQNPRHLVRRRGQEARLRCSPMKGHSHVYWYRQLPEEGLKFMVYLQKENIIDESGMPKERFSAEFPKEGPSILRIQQVVRGDSAAYFCASSPRTDREEAFFGQGTRLTVV.

The chain links TRBV7-6 to TRBJ2-2, with 7 bases aligning to TRBD2. CDR3 length equals 13 residues. J was trimmed by 5 bases and V by 4 bases; bases with no gene match: 1. Looked up from germline, CDR1 is SGHVS and CDR2 is FNYEAQ. The CDR3 DNA reads as TGTGCCAGCAGCTGGGGGGGGACCGGGGAGCTGTTTTTT. Encoded protein: CASSWGGTGELFF.

V and J are TRBV5-1 and TRBJ2-5, with a weak D call TRBD2 (5 bases). V was trimmed by 3 bases and J by 2 bases, leaving 8 bases between them. The CDR3 contains 13 residues. Per the germline V gene, CDR1 is SGHRS and CDR2 is YFSETQ. Here the CDR3 DNA reads TGCGCCAGCAGCTCGGGAATGCAAGAGACCCAGTACTTC. As protein: CASSSGMQETQYF.

The V gene is TRBV2, the J gene TRBJ2-3; 12 bases match TRBD2. Germline CDR1 SNHLY, CDR2 FYNNEI. CDR3 length: 16 amino acids. V trimming: 3 bases; J trimming: 4 bases; junction bases outside the gene matches: 5. The CDR3 region is CASSDLAGGAADTQYF. CDR3 nucleotide sequence: TGTGCCAGCAGTGACCTAGCGGGGGGGGCAGCAGATACGCAGTATTTT. Supplemented by reference TRBV2 and TRBJ2-3, the full variable domain reads EPEVTQTPSHQVTQMGQEVILRCVPISNHLYFYWYRQILGQKVEFLVSFYNNEISEKSEIFDDQFSVERPDGSNFTLKIRSTKLEDSAMYFCASSDLAGGAADTQYFGPGTRLTVL.

The chain joins TRBV5-1 to TRBJ1-2, with 7 bases lining up with TRBD1. From germline, CDR1 is SGHRS and CDR2 YFSETQ. Trimming at V came to 5 bases and at J to 7 bases, leaving 8 bases not matched to a gene. This CDR3 region has 13 residues. The DNA for the CDR3 is TGCGCCAGCAGATTACAGGGGAAGGCTGGCTACACCTTC. The encoded protein is CASRLQGKAGYTF. The full variable domain, completed using reference TRBV5-1 and TRBJ1-2, is KAGVTQTPRYLIKTRGQQVTLSCSPISGHRSVSWYQQTPGQGLQFLFEYFSETQRNKGNFPGRFSGRQFSNSRSEMNVSTLELGDSALYLCASRLQGKAGYTFGSGTRLTVV.

The J gene is TRBJ2-4, the V gene TRBV4-1; D is perhaps TRBD2 (7 bases). Between the trimmed V and J ends, which lost 4 bases and 6 bases, there was a span of 16 bases. CDR3 length equals 15 residues. Germline V gives CDR1 MGHRA, CDR2 YSYEKL. The CDR3 DNA follows: TGCGCCAGCAGCCCCTCACAGGGAGGGGTAAACATTCAGTACTTC. It yields the protein CASSPSQGGVNIQYF.

The chain joins TRBV11-2 to TRBJ1-5, with D perhaps TRBD1 (5 bases). Per germline, CDR1 SGHAT and CDR2 FQNNGV. This CDR3 comprises 14 residues. Trimming stripped 0 bases from V and 4 bases from J, with 7 bases between. The CDR3 nucleotides are TGTGCCAGCAGCTTAGACAGGGCAAATCAGCCCCAGCATTTT. This encodes CASSLDRANQPQHF.

The rearrangement uses TRBV11-3 and TRBJ2-1; TRBD2 matches at 7 bases. Germline CDR1 reads SGHNT; CDR2 reads YENEEA. Trimming took 5 bases from V and 0 from J; bases not matched to a gene: 7. The CDR3 contains 16 residues. The CDR3 is CASSAFGGISYNEQFF. DNA of the CDR3: TGTGCCAGCAGCGCCTTCGGGGGGATCTCCTACAATGAGCAGTTCTTC.

This chain uses TRBV4-2 with TRBJ1-4; D is uncertain. From germline, CDR1 is LGHNA and CDR2 YNFKEQ. This CDR3 comprises 16 residues. Trimming shortened V by 1 base and J by 4 bases, and 13 bases separated the two germline ends. The CDR3 is CASSQVLGGSNEKLFF. The CDR3 nucleotides are TGTGCCAGCAGCCAAGTACTTGGAGGGAGTAATGAAAAACTGTTTTTT.

V and J are TRBV2 and TRBJ2-2; perhaps TRBD1 as D (6 bases). This CDR3 has 15 amino acids. Trimming shortened V by 6 bases and J by 6 bases, and 17 bases separated the two germline ends. Germline V lookup: CDR1 SNHLY, CDR2 FYNNEI. The CDR3 DNA reads TGTGCCAGCAGCTTCGCAGGGGCGAGGGCCGGGGAGCTGTTTTTT. This codes for CASSFAGARAGELFF.